Listed below are T cell receptor beta chains from one sample, sequenced in a study of cytomegalovirus exposure and HLA in healthy donors. Sequenced by immunoSEQ multiplex PCR; TCRdb stores in-frame clones only, minus some. The sample includes around 50,000 clones. The sequencing sample was made of PBMCs. The source is a female donor in good health and CMV-seronegative. Both conserved end residues are part of each CDR3. The D gene is left open where the match is weak.

d_call j_call v_call cdr3_nt cdr3_aa
NA TRBJ1-6 TRBV14 TGTGCCAGCAGCCAAGAAACACCGAATTCACCCCTCCACTTT CASSQETPNSPLHF
NA TRBJ2-5 TRBV5-1 TGCGCCAGCAGCGGCGGGGTCCAAGTGGAGACCCAGTACTTC CASSGGVQVETQYF
NA TRBJ1-1 TRBV7-2 TGTGCCAGCAGCTTAGGAGGAATTGCTTTCTTT CASSLGGIAFF
TRBD1 TRBJ1-3 TRBV10-2 TGCGCCAGCAGTGACCGTCGGACAGGGTCTGGAAACACCATATATTTT CASSDRRTGSGNTIYF
TRBD1 TRBJ2-7 TRBV6-6 TGTGCCAGCAGTTACGGGACAGGGAGCCTGGAGCAGTACTTC CASSYGTGSLEQYF
NA TRBJ2-3 TRBV23-1 TGCGCCAGCAGTCAATTTATGGTTCAGCGAATCAGCACAGATACGCAGTATTTT CASSQFMVQRISTDTQYF
NA TRBJ1-2 TRBV6-4 TGTGCCAGCAGTCCAGGATTTGGCTACACCTTC CASSPGFGYTF
NA TRBJ2-2 TRBV6-5 TGTGCCAGCAGTTACCATGAGGGCGTTTCAGGGCTGTTTTTT CASSYHEGVSGLFF
TRBD1 TRBJ2-3 TRBV4-3 TGCGCCAGCAGCCAAGATGTCAACAGGGGGTTTAGCGCAGATACGCAGTATTTT CASSQDVNRGFSADTQYF
TRBD1 TRBJ1-2 TRBV20-1 TGCAGTGCCCACGACAGGGCTGGCTACACCTTC CSAHDRAGYTF
NA TRBJ2-7 TRBV19 TGTGCCAGTAGTGGAACGGGCGAGCAGTACTTC CASSGTGEQYF
NA TRBJ1-5 TRBV30 TGTGCCTGGAATTATGGGGAGAATCAGCCCCAGCATTTT CAWNYGENQPQHF
NA TRBJ2-1 TRBV15 TGTGCCACCAGCGGAGGGGGTTGGGCAGGGGAGCAGTTCTTC CATSGGGWAGEQFF
NA TRBJ1-1 TRBV4-3 TGCGCCAGCAGCGTAGCCCAGGGGCCCCGAGGAGCTTTCTTT CASSVAQGPRGAFF
NA TRBJ2-5 TRBV2 TGTGCCAGCAGCTACCTGGAGACCCAGTACTTC CASSYLETQYF
NA TRBJ1-5 TRBV5-1 TGCGCCAGCAGCTTGGGGGGGGGCGATAATCAGCCCCAGCATTTT CASSLGGGDNQPQHF
NA TRBJ2-5 TRBV6-1 TGTGCCAGCAGTGAGTGGGGGCGGAGGGAGACCCAGTACTTC CASSEWGRRETQYF
TRBD2 TRBJ2-6 TRBV4-2 TGTGCCAGCAGCGAACTAGCTCGGGGGGTCTCTGGGGCCAACGTCCTGACTTTC CASSELARGVSGANVLTF
TRBD2 TRBJ2-2 TRBV9 TGTGCCAGCAGCGTAGGGCTAGCGGGGGGGGACACCGGGGAGCTGTTTTTT CASSVGLAGGDTGELFF
TRBD1 TRBJ2-3 TRBV4-3 TGCGCCAGCAGCCAAGGCCCGGGACAGGGGGGCACAGATACGCAGTATTTT CASSQGPGQGGTDTQYF
TRBD2 TRBJ2-3 TRBV5-1 TGCGCCAGCAGCTTGGGGCTAGCGGGCCTCACAGATACGCAGTATTTT CASSLGLAGLTDTQYF
TRBD2 TRBJ2-6 TRBV7-6 TGTGCCAGCAGCTTGCTCGGGGGGACTGGGGCCAACGTCCTGACTTTC CASSLLGGTGANVLTF
NA TRBJ1-4 TRBV16 TGTGCCAGCAGCCAACAGGCCGCAACTAATGAAAAACTGTTTTTT CASSQQAATNEKLFF
NA TRBJ1-1 TRBV19 TGTGCCAGTACCGTCGACAGGAACACTGAAGCTTTCTTT CASTVDRNTEAFF
NA TRBJ2-5 TRBV19 TGTGCCAGTAGTACTGCGGGAGAGACCCAGTACTTC CASSTAGETQYF
NA TRBJ2-7 TRBV19 TGTGCCAGTAGTATAGACAGCGACCCTCGGATTGGAGAGCAGTACTTC CASSIDSDPRIGEQYF
TRBD1 TRBJ1-6 TRBV5-6 TGTGCCAGCAGCCCGGGACAGGGGTATAATTCACCCCTCCACTTT CASSPGQGYNSPLHF
TRBD2 TRBJ2-6 TRBV29-1 TGCAGCGTTGCCTCCGGGACTAGCGCTGCTGGGGCCAACGTCCTGACTTTC CSVASGTSAAGANVLTF
TRBD2 TRBJ2-1 TRBV5-1 TGCGCCAGCAGCTCTGTGCCTAGCGGGATCGTCGGGAATGAGCAGTTCTTC CASSSVPSGIVGNEQFF
NA TRBJ2-1 TRBV6-1 TGTGCCAGCAGTGAAAGCCCCTACAATGAGCAGTTCTTC CASSESPYNEQFF
TRBD1 TRBJ2-1 TRBV7-9 TGTGCCAGCCAAATCCCCGGGACAGCGGTAACTGAGCAGTTCTTC CASQIPGTAVTEQFF
TRBD2 TRBJ2-4 TRBV29-1 TGCAGCGCCTCTAGCGGGGGGCGGGAAGGTGCCAAAAACATTCAGTACTTC CSASSGGREGAKNIQYF
NA TRBJ1-5 TRBV5-1 TGCGCCAGCAGCTTGCACCGGGGTCAGCCCCAGCATTTT CASSLHRGQPQHF
NA TRBJ1-4 TRBV6-5 TGTGCCAGCAGTTTAGCTGTGACTAATGAAAAACTGTTTTTT CASSLAVTNEKLFF
NA TRBJ2-7 TRBV7-2 TGTGCCAGCAGCTCAAACCTTGGGGGGAGCTGGTACTTC CASSSNLGGSWYF
TRBD1 TRBJ2-3 TRBV6-1 TGTGCCACGCCGGGAGACAGGGGTAGGACAGATACGCAGTATTTT CATPGDRGRTDTQYF
TRBD1 TRBJ1-1 TRBV30 TGTGCCTGGAGGGAGCCTCGGACAGGGGGAAACACTGAAGCTTTCTTT CAWREPRTGGNTEAFF
NA TRBJ2-1 TRBV6-4 TGTGCCAGCAGCGAGGGCGGGATATCGGTCAATGAGCAGTTCTTC CASSEGGISVNEQFF
NA TRBJ1-1 TRBV6-1 TGTGCCAGCAGTGAACGGTTATCAAGCATCTCGAACACTGAAGCTTTCTTT CASSERLSSISNTEAFF
TRBD1 TRBJ1-4 TRBV15 TGTGCCACCAGCATCCCTGGGACAGCCCGTTCTTCGGATGAAAAACTGTTTTTT CATSIPGTARSSDEKLFF
NA TRBJ1-1 TRBV9 TGTGCCAGCAGCGGACGCCGGGACTCTGGGAACACTGAAGCTTTCTTT CASSGRRDSGNTEAFF
NA TRBJ1-1 TRBV7-2 TGTGCCAGCAGCCCCAGAGCGTCGGTCGGGAACACTGAAGCTTTCTTT CASSPRASVGNTEAFF
TRBD1 TRBJ2-3 TRBV9 TGTGCCAGCAGCGGATCCCAAAGGGACAGGGGTGGTACAGATACGCAGTATTTT CASSGSQRDRGGTDTQYF
TRBD2 TRBJ2-5 TRBV27 TGTGCCAGCAGTTTATACCCCCAGTCTAGCGGGCTAGAGACCCAGTACTTC CASSLYPQSSGLETQYF
NA TRBJ1-2 TRBV18 TGTGCCAGCTCACCACCAACGACAATTTATGGCTACACCTTC CASSPPTTIYGYTF
NA TRBJ2-2 TRBV19 TGTGCCAGTAGGCTTCGGGTCGACGGATCCGGGGAGCTGTTTTTT CASRLRVDGSGELFF
NA TRBJ2-7 TRBV20-1 TGCAGTGCCCTCCGCGACTACGAGCAGTACTTC CSALRDYEQYF
NA TRBJ1-4 TRBV18 TGTGCCAGCTCACCGACGACTGGGGGCTCAAATGAAAAACTGTTTTTT CASSPTTGGSNEKLFF
TRBD1 TRBJ1-1 TRBV29-1 TGCAGCGTAGTATCGAGATTAGACAGGGAGGCTGAAGCTTTCTTT CSVVSRLDREAEAFF
TRBD1 TRBJ1-2 TRBV5-1 TGCGCCAGCAGCCCCTCGGACAGGAACTATGGCTACACCTTC CASSPSDRNYGYTF
NA TRBJ2-4 TRBV6-5 TGTGCCAGCAGTACAACAGGGATAGACATTCAGTACTTC CASSTTGIDIQYF
TRBD1 TRBJ1-5 TRBV28 TGTGCCAGCAGACAGGGGGTCAATCAGCCCCAGCATTTT CASRQGVNQPQHF